Listed below are T cell receptor beta chains from one sample, sequenced in a study of PD-L1 blockade in urothelial cancer. Generated by immunoSEQ multiplex PCR, the TCRdb table keeps only in-frame clones and is missing some. The data contain approximately 110,000 clones, roughly 88% of them singletons. The sequenced sample was PBMCs, obtained around atezolizumab (anti-PD-L1) treatment. The receptors stem from a man aged 45 to 65 with urothelial cancer. Both conserved end residues are part of each CDR3. The D gene is left open where the match is weak. The size entry is marked missing in some rows and otherwise reads once, few, many or a size class.

j_call cdr3_length clone_size d_call v_call cdr3_nt cdr3_aa
TRBJ1-1 15 once TRBD1 TRBV18 TGTGCCAGCTCACCCAGACAGGGGGTGAACACTGAAGCTTTCTTT CASSPRQGVNTEAFF
TRBJ2-1 16 . TRBD2 TRBV28 TGTGCCAGCAGCCTTACCCGGACTAGCGCGTACAATGAGCAGTTCTTC CASSLTRTSAYNEQFF
TRBJ2-1 17 . . TRBV18 TGTGCCAGCTCAAGCGGCCGGACGGGGGTGCCCTACAATGAGCAGTTCTTC CASSSGRTGVPYNEQFF
TRBJ2-1 15 . TRBD2 TRBV29-1 TGCAGCGTTCGACTAGCGGGAGTGGCCTACAATGAGCAGTTCTTC CSVRLAGVAYNEQFF
TRBJ1-1 15 . TRBD1 TRBV27 TGTGCCAGCAGTTCAAACAGGGGGATGAACACTGAAGCTTTCTTT CASSSNRGMNTEAFF
TRBJ2-1 13 . . TRBV7-3 TGTGCCAGCAGCTTATCCCCGGACAGTGTCAGGTTCTTC CASSLSPDSVRFF
TRBJ2-2 15 . TRBD2 TRBV5-1 TGCGCCAGCAGCTTGGGTGCGGGGGACACCGGGGAGCTGTTTTTT CASSLGAGDTGELFF
TRBJ2-7 15 few . TRBV21-1 TGTGCCAGCGACAGGAAACGCGGGTCCCCGCGGGAGCAGTACTTC CASDRKRGSPREQYF
TRBJ2-5 16 . . TRBV9 TGTGCCAGCAGCGTAGGCTTACCTAGGGGCCAAGAGACCCAGTACTTC CASSVGLPRGQETQYF
TRBJ2-1 14 few . TRBV5-1 TGCGCCAGCAGCGCCTCAAGACAGGTTAGGGAGCAGTTCTTC CASSASRQVREQFF
TRBJ2-7 16 . TRBD1 TRBV9 TGTGCCAGCAGCGTAGGAGGGGGGACAGGGTTTGGCGAGCAGTACTTC CASSVGGGTGFGEQYF
TRBJ2-3 16 . TRBD2 TRBV18 TGTGCCAGCTCACCGGTACTAGCGGGAGCCCCAGATACGCAGTATTTT CASSPVLAGAPDTQYF
TRBJ2-7 14 . . TRBV7-6 TGTGCCAGCAGCCCCGCCGTCGGGATCTACGAGCAGTACTTC CASSPAVGIYEQYF
TRBJ2-7 15 . . TRBV28 TGTGCCAGCAGTCCCCAATTAGCGGCGTCCTACGAGCAGTACTTC CASSPQLAASYEQYF
TRBJ1-2 13 . . TRBV4-1 TGCGCCAGCAGCCAAGATCGAGACTATGGCTACACCTTC CASSQDRDYGYTF
TRBJ2-7 14 . . TRBV29-1 TGCAGCGCTTCGGACAGATCTTCTCAAGCGGAGCAGTACTTC CSASDRSSQAEQYF
TRBJ1-2 14 . TRBD1 TRBV5-4 TGTGCCAGCAGCCAAGGGACAGGGGTTAGTGGCTACACCTTC CASSQGTGVSGYTF
TRBJ1-3 15 . . TRBV13 TGTGCCAGCAGCCCCGCGGGGGACTCTGGAAACACCATATATTTT CASSPAGDSGNTIYF
TRBJ2-3 17 . . TRBV9 TGTGCCAGCAGCGTCATGACAGGTCGATCGAGCACAGATACGCAGTATTTT CASSVMTGRSSTDTQYF
TRBJ2-7 15 . . TRBV6-5 TGTGCCAGCAGTGCCGAGCAGGGGTTGGCCTACGAGCAGTACTTC CASSAEQGLAYEQYF
TRBJ2-2 15 once TRBD2 TRBV28 TGTGCCAGCAGTTCCGGGGGACTAAACACCGGGGAGCTGTTTTTT CASSSGGLNTGELFF
TRBJ1-3 12 . . TRBV28 TGTGCCAGCAGTTTTCGGGGAAACACCATATATTTT CASSFRGNTIYF
TRBJ2-7 17 . TRBD2 TRBV27 TGTGCCAGCAGTATTTCGGGACTAGCGGGAGGCGCCTACGAGCAGTACTTC CASSISGLAGGAYEQYF
TRBJ2-3 14 once TRBD1 TRBV2 TGTGCCAGCAGGTCTCAGGGGGTGGCGGATACGCAGTATTTT CASRSQGVADTQYF
TRBJ1-4 14 once TRBD1 TRBV6-5 TGTGCCAGCAGTTACAGGGGGCCTAATGAAAAACTGTTTTTT CASSYRGPNEKLFF
TRBJ2-1 12 . . TRBV30 TGTGCCTGGAGTTCACAGTTCGATGAGCAGTTCTTC CAWSSQFDEQFF
TRBJ2-5 15 once . TRBV15 TGTGCCACCAGCAGAAAAGCGGTGGGGCAAGAGACCCAGTACTTC CATSRKAVGQETQYF
TRBJ2-7 15 few TRBD1 TRBV9 TGTGCCAGCAGCCGCTTCGACAGGGCTGGCTACGAGCAGTACTTC CASSRFDRAGYEQYF
TRBJ2-7 15 . TRBD2 TRBV27 TGTGCCAGCAGCCTTAAGGGCGGGAGTTCCTACGAGCAGTACTTC CASSLKGGSSYEQYF
TRBJ2-7 12 . . TRBV28 TGTGCCAGCAGTCCTCGGTCCGGCGAGCAGTACTTC CASSPRSGEQYF
TRBJ2-7 15 . TRBD1 TRBV10-3 TGTGCCATCAGTGGCCGGGACAGGGGAACCTACGAGCAGTACTTC CAISGRDRGTYEQYF
TRBJ2-5 16 . TRBD2 TRBV4-2 TGTGCCAGCAGCCAAGTCCCAAGCGGGAGGCGAGAGACCCAGTACTTC CASSQVPSGRRETQYF
TRBJ2-7 16 . TRBD1 TRBV6-6 TGTGCCAGCAGTTACCGGACAGGTGGGGTAACCTACGAGCAGTACTTC CASSYRTGGVTYEQYF
TRBJ2-3 16 . . TRBV4-1 TGCGCCAGCAGCCAAGATCTGCCGGGAAACACAGATACGCAGTATTTT CASSQDLPGNTDTQYF
TRBJ2-5 14 . . TRBV13 TGTGCCAGCAGCTTAGACGGACAGCAAGAGACCCAGTACTTC CASSLDGQQETQYF
TRBJ2-5 15 . TRBD2 TRBV9 TGTGCCAGCCTGTTCGCGGGAGTGGGTGAAGAGACCCAGTACTTC CASLFAGVGEETQYF
TRBJ2-7 15 . . TRBV19 TGTGCCAGTAGTATCGGGCAGGGGAGCTCCTACGAGCAGTACTTC CASSIGQGSSYEQYF
TRBJ2-1 11 . . TRBV10-3 TGTGCCATCGGAAACTTGGGCGAGCAGTTCTTC CAIGNLGEQFF
TRBJ1-4 14 . . TRBV5-1 TGCGCCAGCAGCACCACAGGGTCTAATGAAAAACTGTTTTTT CASSTTGSNEKLFF
TRBJ2-3 16 . TRBD1 TRBV19 TGTGCCAGTACCAGGGGCGTGGACAGGGAGACAGATACGCAGTATTTT CASTRGVDRETDTQYF
TRBJ2-3 11 . . TRBV20-1 TGCAGTCAGGAAGCGGCAGATACGCAGTATTTT CSQEAADTQYF
TRBJ1-3 17 few TRBD1 TRBV2 TGTGCCAGCAGCCACCGGGACAGGTTCCTCTCTGGAAACACCATATATTTT CASSHRDRFLSGNTIYF
TRBJ1-2 15 . TRBD1 TRBV4-2 TGTGCCAGCAGCCAAGAGATAGGGGGCTACTATGGCTACACCTTC CASSQEIGGYYGYTF
TRBJ1-2 15 many TRBD1 TRBV7-9 TGTGCCAGCAGCTTGGTGGTCGGACAGGTGGATGGCTACACCTTC CASSLVVGQVDGYTF
TRBJ1-5 15 . . TRBV30 TGTGCCTGGAGTGTCCCCGGGTCCGGGGGGGGCCCCCAGCATTTT CAWSVPGSGGGPQHF